These T cell receptor beta chains were read from a single sample in a study of cytomegalovirus exposure and HLA in healthy donors. Using immunoSEQ multiplex PCR, the repertoire was profiled, and TCRdb retains in-frame clones only, with some absent. In the table there are more than 85,000 clones, 77% of which are singletons. The sequenced sample consisted of PBMCs. The receptors shown here come from a female donor in good health and CMV-seronegative. Each CDR3 is given with its conserved first and last residue. The D gene is left open where the match is weak. Not every row has a clone size; where given, it reads once, few, many or a size class.

size	J	D	V	DNA	CDR3
.	TRBJ1-5	.	TRBV5-6	TGTGCCAGCAGCATAGGCAATCAGCCCCAGCATTTT	CASSIGNQPQHF
once	TRBJ2-1	TRBD2	TRBV27	TGTGCCAGCAGTTCCGGACTAGCGGGAGGTTATGAGCAGTTCTTC	CASSSGLAGGYEQFF
.	TRBJ2-3	TRBD2	TRBV6-5	TGTGCCAGCAGTTACTCGGGGGGGAGTACGCAGTATTTT	CASSYSGGSTQYF
.	TRBJ2-1	TRBD2	TRBV4-2	TGTGCCAGCAGCCCAGCGGGGGGGCCAAATGAGCAGTTCTTC	CASSPAGGPNEQFF
.	TRBJ2-7	TRBD1	TRBV11-2	TGTGCCAGCAGGGGGACAGGGGGACTCTACGAGCAGTACTTC	CASRGTGGLYEQYF
.	TRBJ2-2	TRBD2	TRBV4-3	TGCGCCAGCAGCCAAGATGGGATAGCGGGAGCCGGGGAGCTGTTTTTT	CASSQDGIAGAGELFF
.	TRBJ2-2	.	TRBV7-9	TGTGCCAGCAGCTTAGAGCCGGCCGGGGAGCTGTTTTTT	CASSLEPAGELFF
.	TRBJ1-6	.	TRBV5-1	TGCGCCAGCAGCCCGGAAGGGGCGTTCGGGTCACCCCTCCACTTT	CASSPEGAFGSPLHF
.	TRBJ2-3	.	TRBV5-1	TGCGCCAGCAGCCCACAGGGAAGAGACCCAGATACGCAGTATTTT	CASSPQGRDPDTQYF
.	TRBJ1-1	TRBD1	TRBV5-8	TGTGCCAGCAGCGGACAGGGACCCACTGAAGCTTTCTTT	CASSGQGPTEAFF
.	TRBJ2-7	.	TRBV4-1	TGCGCCAGCAGCCAAGTGGGCGGGGCCGACGAGCAGTACTTC	CASSQVGGADEQYF
few	TRBJ2-3	TRBD2	TRBV29-1	TGCAGCGTTGAGTGGCGGGAGAGGGGCACAGATACGCAGTATTTT	CSVEWRERGTDTQYF
.	TRBJ1-2	TRBD1	TRBV9	TGTGCCAGCAGCGCATATAGTGACAGGGGCGGCTACACCTTC	CASSAYSDRGGYTF
once	TRBJ2-5	TRBD2	TRBV19	TGTGCCAGTAGCCAGACTGCAGCGGGAGGGCCTTGGTTAGAGACCCAGTACTTC	CASSQTAAGGPWLETQYF
.	TRBJ2-3	.	TRBV5-4	TGTGCCAGCAGCCTACAGGATGTCGACACAGATACGCAGTATTTT	CASSLQDVDTDTQYF
.	TRBJ1-4	.	TRBV18	TGTGCCAGCTCACCGGCGACTGATGAAAAACTGTTTTTT	CASSPATDEKLFF
.	TRBJ2-5	TRBD2	TRBV11-1	TGTGCCAGCAGCAGTATCCTAGCGGGAGACGCGGAGACCCAGTACTTC	CASSSILAGDAETQYF
few	TRBJ2-7	.	TRBV20-1	TGCAGTGCTAGGTCAGGGCACGAGCAGTACTTC	CSARSGHEQYF
.	TRBJ1-2	.	TRBV7-9	TGTGCCAGCAGGTGGGGGGGGAATGGCTACACCTTC	CASRWGGNGYTF
.	TRBJ2-3	TRBD2	TRBV9	TGTGCCAGCAGCGTCGGGGGGGAGGGAGATACGCAGTATTTT	CASSVGGEGDTQYF
.	TRBJ2-1	TRBD1	TRBV7-6	TGTGCCAGCAGCTCCAGGGACAGGGGAAGGGAGCAGTTCTTC	CASSSRDRGREQFF
.	TRBJ2-1	.	TRBV29-1	TGCAGCGTTGGGCAGGGCATAATCAATGAGCAGTTCTTC	CSVGQGIINEQFF
.	TRBJ2-1	TRBD1	TRBV7-3	TGTGCCAGCAGCCCCGAGGGAGCAGGGGGCAATGAGCAGTTCTTC	CASSPEGAGGNEQFF
.	TRBJ2-7	TRBD2	TRBV5-1	TGCGCCAGCAGCTTGTCTAGCGGGAGTGATGCATACGAGCAGTACTTC	CASSLSSGSDAYEQYF
.	TRBJ1-1	.	TRBV20-1	TGCAGTGTCGAGCCGACAGAAGCTTTCTTT	CSVEPTEAFF
.	TRBJ1-5	.	TRBV6-1	TGTGCCAGCAGTGAAGCTCAGGGGTCCGGCAATCAGCCCCAGCATTTT	CASSEAQGSGNQPQHF
.	TRBJ1-1	TRBD1	TRBV2	TGTGCCAGCAGCCGTCAGGGGGCGAACACTGAAGCTTTCTTT	CASSRQGANTEAFF
.	TRBJ2-4	.	TRBV10-3	TGTGCCATCAGTGAGCCCGACAGGGCCAAAAACATTCAGTACTTC	CAISEPDRAKNIQYF
.	TRBJ2-1	.	TRBV4-2	TGTGCCAGCAGCCAAGATAGTTTTGGGGGGGCGGACGTCTCCTACAATGAGCAGTTCTTC	CASSQDSFGGADVSYNEQFF
.	TRBJ2-5	.	TRBV9	TGTGCCAGCAGCGTAGACAGATACCCCCAAGAGACCCAGTACTTC	CASSVDRYPQETQYF
.	TRBJ2-7	TRBD1	TRBV6-1	TGTGCCAGCAGCGAAACCGGAGACAGGGGGCCATACGAGCAGTACTTC	CASSETGDRGPYEQYF
.	TRBJ1-6	.	TRBV25-1	TGTGCCAGCAGTGTCACAGTCTATAATTCACCCCTCCACTTT	CASSVTVYNSPLHF
few	TRBJ1-2	.	TRBV7-9	TGTGCCAGCAGCCCTGACTATGGCTACACCTTC	CASSPDYGYTF
once	TRBJ2-3	.	TRBV7-9	TGTGCCAGCAGCACCCTAGTCACCTCTAGCACAGATACGCAGTATTTT	CASSTLVTSSTDTQYF
.	TRBJ1-2	TRBD1	TRBV27	TGTGCCAGCAGTTTCGGAGGACAGGGCAACTATGGCTACACCTTC	CASSFGGQGNYGYTF
.	TRBJ1-1	.	TRBV14	TGTGCCAGCAGTCTTACTATAATCTCTGAAGCTTTCTTT	CASSLTIISEAFF
.	TRBJ1-2	.	TRBV27	TGTGCCAGCAGCCCCACAGGAGCAGCTAACTATGGCTACACCTTC	CASSPTGAANYGYTF
.	TRBJ2-3	.	TRBV7-9	TGTGCCAGCAGCCCTCGAGGCGGGGTCACAGATACGCAATATTTT	CASSPRGGVTDTQYF
.	TRBJ1-1	.	TRBV4-1	TGCGCCAGCAGCCAAGAACCAGGTCTGTACTCTGAAGCTTTCTTT	CASSQEPGLYSEAFF
.	TRBJ1-6	.	TRBV7-9	TGTGCCAGCAGCTTTCAGGAACGCTCACCCCTCCACTTT	CASSFQERSPLHF
.	TRBJ2-1	TRBD1	TRBV10-3	TGTGCCATCAGCGGCCTTGGACAGGTTAAACACAATGAGCAGTTCTTC	CAISGLGQVKHNEQFF
.	TRBJ1-1	.	TRBV6-1	TGTGCCAGCAGTAGTCAGGGGCGAACGGCTGAAGCTTTCTTT	CASSSQGRTAEAFF
.	TRBJ1-2	.	TRBV5-4	TGTGCCAGCAGATACGGGGGTGGGGGGGGTCGACCTAACTATGGCTACACCTTC	CASRYGGGGGRPNYGYTF
.	TRBJ1-4	TRBD1	TRBV5-8	TGTGCCAGCAGCCCCGGGACAGGGAGGGAAAAACTGTTTTTT	CASSPGTGREKLFF
.	TRBJ1-4	TRBD1	TRBV4-3	TGCGCCAGCAGCCAAGAAGCACAGGGGGGGAATGAAAAACTGTTTTTT	CASSQEAQGGNEKLFF
.	TRBJ1-2	TRBD1	TRBV11-2	TGTGCCAGCAGCTCAAGGGACAGCTATGGCTACACCTTC	CASSSRDSYGYTF
.	TRBJ1-5	TRBD1	TRBV18	TGTGCCAGCTCAGGGACAGGGTCGGATCAGCCCCAGCATTTT	CASSGTGSDQPQHF
.	TRBJ2-5	TRBD2	TRBV7-3	TGTGCCAGCAGCTCCGGACTAGCGGGAATAGAGACCCAGTACTTC	CASSSGLAGIETQYF
.	TRBJ1-4	.	TRBV7-8	TGTGCCAGCAACCCGGACAGCTATAATGAAAAACTGTTTTTT	CASNPDSYNEKLFF